The 20 T cell receptor beta chains listed next were all sequenced from one sample in a study of OX40 agonist ivuxolimab in advanced cancers. Sequencing was performed with immunoSEQ multiplex PCR; in TCRdb, only in-frame clones are kept and a portion is missing. This table holds 49,000 or so clones, approximately 90% found once. Sequencing was performed on CD4+ or CD8+ T cells sorted from blood, taken in a trial of the OX40 agonist ivuxolimab. Receptor source: an adult with an advanced solid tumor such as melanoma, head and neck, liver or kidney cancer.

J is TRBJ2-1 and V is TRBV21-1; TRBD2 is the table's D call, not checked against the DNA. TRBV21-1 is reported as a pseudogene. The CDR3 has 15 residues. CDR3 DNA: TGTGCCAGCTTAGGTCGGGAAAGCTCCTACAATGAGCAGTTCTTC. Translated, it gives CASLGRESSYNEQFF.

The chain links TRBV9 to TRBJ1-1; the D gene is possibly TRBD1 (6 bases). The ends were cut back, 4 bases at V and 4 bases at J, with 17 bases in the middle. This CDR3 region has 15 residues. Germline loops: CDR1 SGDLS, CDR2 YYNGEE. The CDR3 DNA reads TGTGCCAGCAGCCCCCAACAGGGCTCGGGCACTGAAGCTTTCTTT. Translation: CASSPQQGSGTEAFF.

The J gene is TRBJ2-5, the V gene TRBV5-1; 8 bases line up with TRBD1. Per germline, CDR1 SGHRS and CDR2 YFSETQ. V shed 2 bases, J shed 5 bases, and the junction held 8 bases outside the gene matches. The CDR3 spans 15 residues. CDR3 sequence: CASSLGGRTGETQYF. The DNA of the CDR3 is TGCGCCAGCAGCTTAGGAGGGAGGACAGGGGAGACCCAGTACTTC.

The gene calls are TRBV7-2 and TRBJ1-1; TRBD1 matches 8 bases. After removal of 4 bases from V and 4 bases from J, the junction contained 5 bases not matched to a gene. Germline V gene data show CDR1 as SGHTA and CDR2 as FQGNSA. The CDR3 covers 14 residues. The CDR3 nucleotides read TGTGCCAGCAGCTCCTTCGGACAGGGCACTGAAGCTTTCTTT. This encodes CASSSFGQGTEAFF.

This chain connects TRBV7-9 to TRBJ2-3; 9 bases are a match to TRBD1. Germline CDR1 and CDR2: SEHNR and FQNEAQ (reference sequence). The ends lost 1 base at V and 0 bases at J; junction bases unmatched: 2. The CDR3 totals 16 residues. DNA of the CDR3: TGTGCCAGCAGCTTAGGGGACAGGGATAGCACAGATACGCAGTATTTT. Protein: CASSLGDRDSTDTQYF.

The genes are TRBV6-1 and TRBJ2-2, with 11 bases identical to TRBD2. Germline loops: CDR1 MNHNS, CDR2 SASEGT. The junction had 8 bases not matched to a gene; V was cut back by 8 bases and J by 9 bases. This CDR3 has 14 amino acids. CDR3 coding DNA: TGTGCCAGCGGAAGACTAGCGGGGCACCGGGAGCTGTTTTTT. It codes for CASGRLAGHRELFF.

This rearrangement joins TRBV6-5 to TRBJ1-2, with D maybe TRBD1 (6 bases). CDR1 is MNHEY, CDR2 SVGAGI, per germline. The CDR3 is 11 residues long. Trimming left V 5 bases short and J 7 bases short, with 8 bases between. The CDR3 protein is CASSGRGGYTF. The CDR3 DNA sequence: TGTGCCAGCAGTGGCAGGGGTGGCTACACCTTC.

This chain uses TRBV18 with TRBJ2-4; 9 positions agree with TRBD1. This CDR3 contains 16 residues. After removal of 6 bases from V and 3 bases from J, the junction contained 9 bases not matched to a gene. Germline V gene lookup returns CDR1 KGHSH and CDR2 LQKENI. CDR3 DNA sequence: TGTGCCAGCTCCCGCGGACAGGGGACCAACAAAAACATTCAGTACTTC. Protein: CASSRGQGTNKNIQYF.

In this sample, this clone turned up a few times. This chain links TRBV2 with TRBJ1-1; 9 bases map to TRBD1. The trim removed 5 bases at V and 3 bases at J, leaving 10 bases unmatched. Germline assignment: CDR1 SNHLY and CDR2 FYNNEI. The CDR3 extends over 16 amino acids. CDR3 protein: CASSPTGGRWDTEAFF. DNA of the CDR3: TGTGCCAGCAGTCCGACAGGGGGACGTTGGGACACTGAAGCTTTCTTT. The entire variable domain, with the rest obtained from reference TRBV2 and TRBJ1-1, is as follows: EPEVTQTPSHQVTQMGQEVILRCVPISNHLYFYWYRQILGQKVEFLVSFYNNEISEKSEIFDDQFSVERPDGSNFTLKIRSTKLEDSAMYFCASSPTGGRWDTEAFFGQGTRLTVV.

The chain employs TRBV28 and TRBJ2-7; D is unclear. V was clipped by 5 bases and J by 5 bases, with 16 bases between them. The CDR3 extends over 14 amino acids. Germline V gene sequence: CDR1 MDHEN, CDR2 SYDVKM. CDR3 DNA: TGTGCCAGCAGTACCTCACTTGACACCGACGAGCAGTACTTC. Amino acids: CASSTSLDTDEQYF.

This rearrangement joins TRBV7-6 to TRBJ2-7; 10 bases fit TRBD1. Trimming at V came to 4 bases and at J to 6 bases, leaving 9 bases not matched to a gene. The CDR3 loop spans 15 amino acids. CDR1 and CDR2 from the germline V gene are SGHVS and FNYEAQ. The CDR3 loop is CASSSLDRGVGEQYF. DNA for the CDR3: TGTGCCAGCAGCTCTCTGGACAGGGGGGTGGGCGAGCAGTACTTC.

The V gene is TRBV6-1, the J gene TRBJ1-3; no clear D. CDR3 length: 13 amino acids. Germline assignment: CDR1 MNHNS and CDR2 SASEGT. The germline V and J ends were trimmed by 7 bases and 4 bases, with 11 bases remaining between them. This CDR3 reads CASTRADGNTIYF. The CDR3 DNA follows: TGTGCCAGCACGAGAGCTGACGGAAACACCATATATTTT.

This chain joins TRBV19 and TRBJ2-5, with D perhaps assigned TRBD1 or TRBD2 (6 bases each). Trimming took 5 bases from V and 4 from J, leaving 17 bases between them. The CDR3 has 15 residues. Germline CDR1 reads LNHDA; CDR2 reads SQIVND (reference sequence). The CDR3 DNA reads TGTGCCAGTAGTCCCCTCGGGGGCTACGGAGAGACCCAGTACTTC. It encodes CASSPLGGYGETQYF.

The chain links TRBV7-9 to TRBJ2-7, with D hard to call. From germline, CDR1 is SEHNR and CDR2 FQNEAQ (reference sequence). The V and J ends lost 4 bases and 6 bases respectively, with 19 bases between them. This CDR3 comprises 15 residues. The DNA for the CDR3 is TGTGCCAGCAGCTATCCATACGGACCCCTCGGCGAGCAGTACTTC. It translates to CASSYPYGPLGEQYF.

This rearrangement joins TRBV10-1 to TRBJ2-5, with 8 bases aligning to TRBD2. The better agreement between TRBJ2-7 and the DNA end casts doubt on the J call. CDR3 length: 14 residues. CDR1 and CDR2 from the germline V gene are WNHNN and SYGVQD (reference sequence). The CDR3 spells CASSSGTSPYEQYF. The CDR3, as DNA: TGCGCCAGCAGTTCCGGGACTAGTCCCTACGAGCAGTACTTC.

The chain recombines TRBV29-1 with TRBJ2-5; D is ambiguous. This CDR3 has 14 amino acids. The V end lost 6 bases, the J end lost 4 bases, and 18 bases lay between the germline ends. The germline CDR1 and CDR2 sequences are SQVTM and ANQGSEA. CDR3 in amino acids: CSVPGHAPGETQYF. CDR3 coding DNA: TGCAGCGTACCCGGGCACGCCCCCGGAGAGACCCAGTACTTC.

The CDR3 spells CASSISGGQETQYF. The CDR3 nucleotides read TGTGCCAGCAGCATATCAGGGGGCCAAGAGACCCAGTACTTC. The J gene is TRBJ2-5, the V gene TRBV5-8; 7 bases are a match to TRBD1. Germline V gives CDR1 SGHTS, CDR2 YDEGEE. The CDR3 consists of 14 residues. The ends lost 4 bases at V and 1 base at J; junction bases unmatched: 4.

This clone was recorded only once. This chain connects TRBV11-2 to TRBJ2-3; D might be TRBD2 (7 bases). CDR1 is SGHAT, CDR2 FQNNGV, per germline. The V and J ends lost 5 bases and 1 base respectively, with 16 bases between them. There are 16 residues in the CDR3. The CDR3 region has the DNA TGTGCCAGCAGCAGGGGGGGCGGAGGGGGCACAGATACGCAGTATTTT. Amino acid sequence: CASSRGGGGGTDTQYF.

This rearrangement joins TRBV7-2 to TRBJ2-1; 8 positions match TRBD1. J was trimmed by 7 bases and V by 0 bases; bases with no gene match: 5. The CDR3 totals 15 residues. Germline V CDR1 and CDR2: SGHTA, FQGNSA. CDR3 nucleotides: TGTGCCAGCAGCTTAGCCACAGGGGGGACGAATGAGCAGTTCTTC. Its translation is CASSLATGGTNEQFF.

The DNA of the CDR3 is TGCAGCGTTGAAGGTTGGCCCAACGCCCCAAGCACAGATACGCAGTATTTT. It encodes CSVEGWPNAPSTDTQYF. V usage is TRBV29-1 and J usage is TRBJ2-3; D gene ambiguous. The V end was cut by 1 base, the J end by 0 bases, with 17 bases between. This CDR3 comprises 17 residues. The V gene's germline CDR1 is SQVTM and CDR2 ANQGSEA.